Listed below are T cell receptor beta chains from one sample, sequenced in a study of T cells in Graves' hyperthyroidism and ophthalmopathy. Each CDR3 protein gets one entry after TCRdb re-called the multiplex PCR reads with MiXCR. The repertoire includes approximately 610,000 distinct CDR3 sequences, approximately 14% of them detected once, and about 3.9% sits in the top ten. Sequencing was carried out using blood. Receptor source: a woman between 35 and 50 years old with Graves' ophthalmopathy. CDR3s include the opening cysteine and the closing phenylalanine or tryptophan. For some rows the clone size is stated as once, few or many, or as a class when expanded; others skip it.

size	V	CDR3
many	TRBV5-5	CASSFGAPEDEQYF
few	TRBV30	CAWTTGQGEIYGYTF
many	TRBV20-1	CSARSQDRNTEAFF
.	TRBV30	CAWSVQGASPLHF
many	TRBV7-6	CASSLDSSTEAFF
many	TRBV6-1	CASHLAGQETQYF
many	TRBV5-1	CASSPPDPEVGYTF
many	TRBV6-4	CASIDGRGGRTGTEAFF
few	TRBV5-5	CASSFQGAQYF
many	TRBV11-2	CASSLSGTWNTEAFF
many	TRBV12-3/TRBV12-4	CATNLGEANYGYTF
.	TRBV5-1	CASSLGPRTYQETQYF
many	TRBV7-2	CASSSQKGTEAFF
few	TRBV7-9	CASSSLIGGTEAFF
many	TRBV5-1	CASSEGTGYEQYF
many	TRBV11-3	CASSLDLNPPQYF
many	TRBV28	CASTPGQGETQYF
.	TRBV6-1	CASRNGVAGEQYF
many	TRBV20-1	CSAPGSADYEQYF
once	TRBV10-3	CAISDPGLAGIQETQYF
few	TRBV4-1	CASSLDPGLSLESSYEQYF
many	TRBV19	CASSNRVMNTEAFF
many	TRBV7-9	CASSSSGYGYTF
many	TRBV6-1	CASRPGVWETQYF
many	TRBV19	CASSIRAFVDEQYF
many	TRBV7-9	CASSRESSYEQYF